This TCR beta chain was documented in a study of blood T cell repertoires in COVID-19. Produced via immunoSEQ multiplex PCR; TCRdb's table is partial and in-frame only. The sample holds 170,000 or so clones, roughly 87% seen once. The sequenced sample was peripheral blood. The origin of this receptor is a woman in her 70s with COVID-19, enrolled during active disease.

The CDR3 loop reads CASSLATSGSFNNEQFF. The CDR3 DNA is TGTGCCAGCAGTTTAGCGACTAGCGGGAGTTTTAACAATGAGCAGTTCTTC. The V gene is TRBV27, the J gene TRBJ2-1; 12 positions agree with TRBD2. CDR3 length: 17 amino acids. Germline CDR1 is MNHEY and CDR2 is SMNVEV (reference sequence). Losses at the gene ends were 2 bases for V and 5 bases for J; bases not matched to a gene: 7.